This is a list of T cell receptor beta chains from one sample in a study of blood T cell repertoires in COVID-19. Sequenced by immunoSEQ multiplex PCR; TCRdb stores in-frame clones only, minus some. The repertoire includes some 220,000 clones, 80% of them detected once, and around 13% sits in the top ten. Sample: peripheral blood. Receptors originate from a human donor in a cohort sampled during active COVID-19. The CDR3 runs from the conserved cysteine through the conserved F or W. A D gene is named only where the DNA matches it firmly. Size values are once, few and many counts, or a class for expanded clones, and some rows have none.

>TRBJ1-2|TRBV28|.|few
TGTGCCAGCAGTTTTTCAGGGGACATTGGCTACACCTTC
CASSFSGDIGYTF
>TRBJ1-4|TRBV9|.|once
TGTGCCAGCAGCCCCCGCTCGTCGGCAGGTAATGAAAAACTGTTTTTT
CASSPRSSAGNEKLFF
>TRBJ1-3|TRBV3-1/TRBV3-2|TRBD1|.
TGTGCCAGCAGTTCCACAGGGGGCTCTGGAAACACCATATATTTT
CASSSTGGSGNTIYF
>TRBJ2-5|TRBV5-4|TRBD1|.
TGTGCCAGCAGCTTGACAGGGGTTGGAGAGACCCAGTACTTC
CASSLTGVGETQYF
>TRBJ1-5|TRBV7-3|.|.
TGTGCCAGCAGCTTACGGGGTGGGCAGCCCCAGCATTTT
CASSLRGGQPQHF
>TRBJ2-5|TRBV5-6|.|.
TGTGCCAGCAGCTTGGCGCGGGCTGCGGGCGAGACCCAGTACTTC
CASSLARAAGETQYF
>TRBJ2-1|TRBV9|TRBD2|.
TGTGCCAGCAGCGTACTAGTCGGGGGGGCCGTGGATGAGCAGTTCTTC
CASSVLVGGAVDEQFF
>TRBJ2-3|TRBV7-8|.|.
TGTGCCAGCAGCCCCCGCGGGAAAGGGCAGTATTTT
CASSPRGKGQYF
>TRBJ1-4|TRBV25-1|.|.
TGTGCCAGCAGCGCAGGGTGGGCCTATGAAAAACTGTTTTTT
CASSAGWAYEKLFF
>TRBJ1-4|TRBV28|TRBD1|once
TGTGCCAGCAGTTTATCGGGACAGACTAATGAAAAACTGTTTTTT
CASSLSGQTNEKLFF
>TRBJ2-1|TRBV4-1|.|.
TGCGCCAGCAGCCAAGATCCGCGTCCAAGCTCCTACAATGAGCAGTTCTTC
CASSQDPRPSSYNEQFF
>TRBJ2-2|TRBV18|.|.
TGTGCCAGCTCACCAATTGTTCTGTCGAACACCGGGGAGCTGTTTTTT
CASSPIVLSNTGELFF
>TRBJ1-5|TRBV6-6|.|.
TGTGCCAGCCGGGGGGGCAATCAGCCCCAGCATTTT
CASRGGNQPQHF
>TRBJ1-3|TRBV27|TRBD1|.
TGTGCCAGCAGTCCCGGGACAGGGGCTGGAAACACCATATATTTT
CASSPGTGAGNTIYF
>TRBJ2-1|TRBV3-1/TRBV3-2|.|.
TGTGCCAGCAGCCATCAGGGTCCGGGTAATGAGCAGTTCTTC
CASSHQGPGNEQFF
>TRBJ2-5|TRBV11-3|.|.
TGTGCCAGCAGCGGTGGACTCCAAGAGACCCAGTACTTC
CASSGGLQETQYF
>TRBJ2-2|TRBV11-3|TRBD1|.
TGTGCCAGCAGCTCGACAGGGACCGGCGGGGAGCTGTTTTTT
CASSSTGTGGELFF
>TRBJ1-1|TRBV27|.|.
TGTGCCAGCAGCCTTCGGTGGTACACTGAAGCTTTCTTT
CASSLRWYTEAFF
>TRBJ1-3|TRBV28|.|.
TGTGCCAGCAGTCCCCCCGGGGAGGTTAAGCCGGGAAACACCATATATTTT
CASSPPGEVKPGNTIYF
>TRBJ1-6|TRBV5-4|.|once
TGTGCCAGCAGCTTGGGGCGGACAAATTATAATTCACCCCTCCACTTT
CASSLGRTNYNSPLHF
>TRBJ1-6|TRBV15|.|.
TGTGCCACCAGCAGAGATATGGAGAGCTCCTATAATTCACCCCTCCACTTT
CATSRDMESSYNSPLHF
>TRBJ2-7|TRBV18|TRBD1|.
TGTGCCAGCTCACACGAGGACAGGATGGGGGAGCAGTACTTC
CASSHEDRMGEQYF
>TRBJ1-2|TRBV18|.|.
TGTGCCAGCTCACCTAGGCAGGGTGAAGGCTACACCTTC
CASSPRQGEGYTF
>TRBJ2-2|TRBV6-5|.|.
TGTGCCAGCAGTTACCAGACAGGAACGAACACCGGGGAGCTGTTTTTT
CASSYQTGTNTGELFF
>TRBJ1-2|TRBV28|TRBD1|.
TGTGCCAGCAGAACCGGGACAGGAAACTATGGCTACACCTTC
CASRTGTGNYGYTF
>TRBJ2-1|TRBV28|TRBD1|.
TGTGCCAGCAGTGCGACCTGGGACAGGGGGGGATTCTCCTACAATGAGCAGTTCTTC
CASSATWDRGGFSYNEQFF
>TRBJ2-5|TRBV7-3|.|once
TGTGCCAGCAGCCCTAACAGGTTGGAGACCCAGTACTTC
CASSPNRLETQYF
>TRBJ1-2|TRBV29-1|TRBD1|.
TGCAGCGTTACCCACAGGGGGCGGGACTATGGCTACACCTTC
CSVTHRGRDYGYTF
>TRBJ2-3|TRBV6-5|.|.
TGTGCCAGCAGGGATAGCGGCGTCACAGATACGCAGTATTTT
CASRDSGVTDTQYF
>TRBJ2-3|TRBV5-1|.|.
TGCGCCAGCAGCTTGGCGGGCACAGATACGCAGTATTTT
CASSLAGTDTQYF
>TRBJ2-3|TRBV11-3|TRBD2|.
TGTGCCAGCAGCTCGGGCGGGAGCCTTGGAGATACGCAGTATTTT
CASSSGGSLGDTQYF
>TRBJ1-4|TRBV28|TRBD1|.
TGTGCCAGCAGACAGGGGTCTAATGAAAAACTGTTTTTT
CASRQGSNEKLFF
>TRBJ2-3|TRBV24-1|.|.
TGTGCCACCAGGGAGAACGCAGATACGCAGTATTTT
CATRENADTQYF
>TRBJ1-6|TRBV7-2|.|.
TGTGCCAGCAGCTTAGCGGCTCTCAATTCACCCCTCCACTTT
CASSLAALNSPLHF
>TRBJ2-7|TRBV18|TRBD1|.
TGTGCCAGCTCACGTCGACAGGGGGCAAACTACGAGCAGTACTTC
CASSRRQGANYEQYF
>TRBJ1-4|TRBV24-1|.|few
TGTGCCACCAGTGATTCCGGCCAGGGTAATGAAAAACTGTTTTTT
CATSDSGQGNEKLFF
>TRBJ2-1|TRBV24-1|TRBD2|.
TGTGCCACCAGTGATTGGAAGCGGGAGGGCTTTAATGAGCAGTTCTTC
CATSDWKREGFNEQFF
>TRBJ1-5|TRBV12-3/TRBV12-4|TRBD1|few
TGTGCCAGCAGTTGGGACAGCGATCAGCCCCAGCATTTT
CASSWDSDQPQHF
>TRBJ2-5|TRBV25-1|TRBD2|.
TGTGCCAGCAGTGATACGTTGGCTAGCGGGCCCGAGACCCAGTACTTC
CASSDTLASGPETQYF
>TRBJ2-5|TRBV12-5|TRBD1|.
TGTGCTAGTGGCCCGGGACAGGGGGCAGAGACCCAGTACTTC
CASGPGQGAETQYF
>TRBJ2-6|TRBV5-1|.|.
TGCGCCAGCAAAACGTTCGCGGGGAGGACTCTCTCTGGGGCCAACGTCCTGACTTTC
CASKTFAGRTLSGANVLTF
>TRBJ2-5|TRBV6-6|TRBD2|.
TGTGCCAGCACTATTGGGCACGCTAGCGGGCAAGAGACCCAGTACTTC
CASTIGHASGQETQYF
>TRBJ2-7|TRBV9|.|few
TGTGCCAGCAGTATAGGGGGGGAATTTGATTACGAGCAGTACTTC
CASSIGGEFDYEQYF
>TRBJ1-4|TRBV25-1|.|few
TGTGCCAGCAGAAGAAGCGGTGAAAAACTGTTTTTT
CASRRSGEKLFF
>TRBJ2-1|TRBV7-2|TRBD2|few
TGTGCCAGCAGCCCTACTAGCGGGGGTTACAATGAGCAGTTCTTC
CASSPTSGGYNEQFF
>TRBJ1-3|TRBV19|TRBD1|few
TGTGCCAGTAGTATATCGCTCGACAGGGCAAACACCATATATTTT
CASSISLDRANTIYF
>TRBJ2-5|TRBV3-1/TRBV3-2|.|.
TGTGCCAGCGGAGGCCTCATCCCCATCGAGACCCAGTACTTC
CASGGLIPIETQYF
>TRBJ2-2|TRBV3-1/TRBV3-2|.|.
TGTGCCAGCAGCCCTGGCCCGGGCACCGGGGAGCTGTTTTTT
CASSPGPGTGELFF
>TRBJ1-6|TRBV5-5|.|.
TGTGCCAGCAGCTTTTCTGGCAGCTATAATTCACCCCTCCACTTT
CASSFSGSYNSPLHF
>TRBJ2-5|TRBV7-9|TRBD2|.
TGTGCCAGCAGCTTCGCCCCGGGACTAGGGAAAGAGACCCAGTACTTC
CASSFAPGLGKETQYF
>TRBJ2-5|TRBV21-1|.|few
TGTGCCAGCACCGTAAAACGGGATCTACAAGAGACCCAGTACTTC
CASTVKRDLQETQYF